The rows below give T cell receptor beta chains drawn from one sample of a study of blood T cells in healthy people across ages. TCRdb redid the calling of the 5' RACE reads with MiXCR, one entry per CDR3 protein. The top ten hold approximately 2% of the sample, which has 1.5 million to 2 million distinct CDR3 sequences, roughly 49% seen once. The material sequenced was blood. These receptors were taken from a woman in her thirties or forties in good health. Both conserved end residues are part of each CDR3. A D gene is named only where the DNA matches it firmly. A clone size is listed for some rows: how often the clone was seen (once, few, many), or a class if it is expanded.

J gene	clone size	D gene	V gene	CDR3 protein	CDR3 DNA
TRBJ2-7	NA	NA	TRBV20-1	CSARTRQGGPCEQYF	TGCAGTGCTAGAACCCGTCAGGGTGGTCCCTGCGAGCAGTACTTC
TRBJ2-7	NA	TRBD1	TRBV7-9	CATRRGTGYEQYF	TGTGCCACTCGCCGGGGGACAGGGTACGAGCAGTACTTC
TRBJ2-5	few	NA	TRBV7-2	CASSSGLDRIQETQYF	TGTGCCAGCAGCTCGGGATTGGACCGAATCCAAGAGACCCAGTACTTC
TRBJ2-3	NA	TRBD1	TRBV4-3	CASSPGTGVGTDTQYF	TGCGCCAGCAGCCCCGGGACAGGGGTTGGTACAGATACGCAGTATTTT
TRBJ2-3	NA	NA	TRBV20-1	CSASIGRDTQYF	TGCAGTGCTAGCATCGGGCGAGATACGCAGTATTTT
TRBJ2-7	NA	NA	TRBV12-3/TRBV12-4	CASSPDPAGNYEQYF	TGTGCCAGCAGTCCCGATCCTGCAGGTAACTACGAGCAGTACTTC
TRBJ2-1	NA	TRBD2	TRBV28	CASSPSRLAGGDEQFF	TGTGCCAGCAGTCCTAGCCGGCTAGCGGGGGGGGACGAGCAGTTCTTC
TRBJ2-7	NA	NA	TRBV6-6	CASKGPGSGEQYF	TGTGCCAGCAAGGGTCCAGGGTCGGGCGAGCAGTACTTC
TRBJ1-6	few	NA	TRBV27	CASSLVTGLNSPLHF	TGTGCCAGCAGTTTAGTCACGGGGCTGAATTCACCCCTCCACTTT
TRBJ2-1	few	TRBD2	TRBV6-2/TRBV6-3	CASSYRLAGGIGDSSYNEQFF	TGTGCCAGCAGTTACCGGCTAGCGGGGGGGATCGGGGATAGCTCCTACAATGAGCAGTTCTTC
TRBJ2-7	few	NA	TRBV12-3/TRBV12-4	CASSPNHRVYEDEQYF	TGTGCCAGCAGTCCAAACCACAGGGTATATGAAGACGAGCAGTACTTC
TRBJ2-1	NA	NA	TRBV5-1	CASSLGGRDDEQFF	TGCGCCAGCAGCTTGGGGGGCAGGGACGATGAGCAGTTCTTC
TRBJ2-6	NA	NA	TRBV20-1	CSARDGQWAGANVLTF	TGCAGTGCTAGAGACGGACAGTGGGCTGGGGCCAACGTCCTGACTTTC
TRBJ2-3	NA	NA	TRBV20-1	CSAPTTTDTQYF	TGCAGTGCCCCCACGACAACAGATACGCAGTATTTT
TRBJ2-3	NA	NA	TRBV6-1	CASLRRDTQYF	TGTGCCAGCCTAAGACGAGATACGCAGTATTTT
TRBJ1-2	few	NA	TRBV12-3/TRBV12-4	CASSLAENTGYTF	TGTGCCAGCAGTTTAGCGGAGAATACTGGCTACACCTTC
TRBJ2-3	NA	NA	TRBV11-2	CASSYTPNTQYF	TGTGCCAGCAGCTACACACCGAATACGCAGTATTTT
TRBJ2-1	once	NA	TRBV29-1	CGHRDSHNEQFF	TGCGGTCACAGGGACTCCCACAATGAGCAGTTCTTC
TRBJ2-5	once	NA	TRBV6-2/TRBV6-3	CAIGGQETQYF	TGTGCCATTGGGGGCCAAGAGACCCAGTACTTC
TRBJ1-6	once	TRBD1	TRBV5-1	CASSPWTGEDNSPLHF	TGCGCCAGCAGCCCATGGACAGGGGAGGATAATTCACCCCTCCACTTT
TRBJ2-7	NA	TRBD1	TRBV5-8	CASSLGDRIVGLQYF	TGTGCCAGCAGCTTGGGGGACAGGATTGTAGGGCTTCAGTACTTC
TRBJ2-3	NA	NA	TRBV10-3	CAISKSASTDTQYF	TGTGCCATCAGTAAGTCAGCAAGCACAGATACGCAGTATTTT
TRBJ2-1	NA	NA	TRBV11-1	CASSLGRGRTGHNEQFF	TGTGCCAGCAGCTTAGGGCGGGGGCGGACCGGGCACAATGAGCAGTTCTTC
TRBJ2-5	few	TRBD1	TRBV5-1	CASGRDRLQETQYF	TGCGCCAGCGGCCGGGACAGATTACAAGAGACCCAGTACTTC
TRBJ2-7	few	TRBD1	TRBV4-2	CASSQVGGTGGSSYEQYF	TGTGCCAGCAGCCAAGTAGGGGGGACAGGGGGAAGCTCCTACGAGCAGTACTTC
TRBJ1-2	once	NA	TRBV27	CASSFGPGVYGYTF	TGTGCCAGCAGTTTCGGCCCAGGGGTCTATGGCTACACCTTC
TRBJ2-1	few	NA	TRBV20-1	CSARALYNEQFF	TGCAGTGCTAGAGCCCTGTACAATGAGCAGTTCTTC
TRBJ2-3	NA	TRBD1	TRBV6-2/TRBV6-3	CASSDRGPQYF	TGTGCCAGCAGCGACAGGGGCCCGCAGTATTTT
TRBJ2-7	NA	NA	TRBV5-1	CASSIQPSSYEQYF	TGCGCCAGCAGCATACAACCGTCCTCCTACGAGCAGTACTTC
TRBJ2-7	NA	NA	TRBV11-2	CASSLSTSKAYEQYF	TGTGCCAGCAGCTTAAGTACTAGCAAGGCGTACGAGCAGTACTTC
TRBJ2-1	NA	NA	TRBV20-1	CSARGAGPSYNEQFF	TGCAGTGCTAGGGGGGCAGGGCCATCCTACAATGAGCAGTTCTTC
TRBJ2-1	NA	TRBD2	TRBV12-3/TRBV12-4	CASRGLAGGNYNEQFF	TGTGCCAGCAGAGGACTAGCGGGGGGTAATTACAATGAGCAGTTCTTC
TRBJ1-2	NA	NA	TRBV6-5	CASRKVLDQGYGYTF	TGTGCCAGCAGAAAGGTCCTAGACCAGGGCTATGGCTACACCTTC
TRBJ2-7	NA	NA	TRBV7-2	CASSSGDYHNNEQYF	TGTGCCAGCAGCTCAGGGGACTACCACAACAATGAGCAGTACTTC
TRBJ2-5	few	NA	TRBV10-3	CAARGQIQETQYF	TGTGCCGCCCGAGGACAGATACAAGAGACCCAGTACTTC
TRBJ2-3	NA	NA	TRBV6-5	CASSYLLAGPVDTQYF	TGTGCCAGCAGTTACCTCTTGGCAGGACCGGTAGATACGCAGTATTTT
TRBJ1-2	NA	NA	TRBV7-3	CASSPNPDDNYGYTF	TGTGCCAGCAGCCCTAACCCGGACGATAACTATGGCTACACCTTC
TRBJ1-6	NA	TRBD1	TRBV9	CASSVTGGDSPLHF	TGTGCCAGCAGCGTGACAGGGGGGGATTCACCCCTCCACTTT
TRBJ1-2	NA	NA	TRBV20-1	CSARVQGDYGYTF	TGCAGTGCTAGAGTTCAGGGCGACTATGGCTACACCTTC
TRBJ2-5	NA	NA	TRBV20-1	CSAHGRGQETQYF	TGCAGTGCTCACGGGCGGGGACAAGAGACCCAGTACTTC
TRBJ2-7	few	NA	TRBV5-1	CASSLVPGDSYEQYF	TGCGCCAGCAGCTTGGTTCCAGGGGACTCCTACGAGCAGTACTTC
TRBJ1-4	NA	NA	TRBV6-5	CAIRNREEKLFF	TGTGCCATCAGAAACCGCGAGGAAAAACTGTTTTTT
TRBJ2-5	NA	TRBD1	TRBV24-1	CAVRGTGQETQYF	TGTGCCGTTCGAGGGACAGGGCAAGAGACCCAGTACTTC
TRBJ1-2	NA	NA	TRBV29-1	CSVSAKEGIGYTF	TGCAGCGTCTCTGCCAAAGAGGGAATTGGCTACACCTTC
TRBJ2-1	NA	NA	TRBV5-1	CASSLRGLSSYNEQFF	TGCGCCAGCAGCTTGCGGGGTCTAAGCTCCTACAATGAGCAGTTCTTC
TRBJ2-4	NA	TRBD1	TRBV24-1	CATSDFPGGGKNIQYF	TGTGCCACCAGTGATTTCCCAGGGGGCGGCAAAAACATTCAGTACTTC
TRBJ2-1	NA	TRBD2	TRBV7-6	CASSLARTREQFF	TGTGCCAGCAGCCTGGCACGGACTAGAGAGCAGTTCTTC
TRBJ1-1	NA	NA	TRBV14	CASSQYRTFGTEAFF	TGTGCCAGCAGCCAATACAGAACCTTCGGCACTGAAGCTTTCTTT
TRBJ2-7	NA	NA	TRBV7-2	CACSLRGYEQYF	TGTGCCTGCAGCTTACGGGGCTACGAGCAGTACTTC
TRBJ2-5	few	NA	TRBV5-1	CASRKDLPPGETQYF	TGCGCCAGCAGGAAGGACCTACCTCCAGGAGAGACCCAGTACTTC
TRBJ1-4	NA	NA	TRBV12-3/TRBV12-4	CASTLRGLNERLFF	TGTGCCAGCACCCTTAGGGGTCTTAATGAAAGACTGTTTTTT
TRBJ2-4	few	NA	TRBV5-1	CASSHQPSRELAKNIQYF	TGCGCCAGCAGCCATCAACCCTCACGAGAATTAGCCAAAAACATTCAGTACTTC
TRBJ1-2	few	TRBD1	TRBV9	CASSGPLRDSESGYTF	TGTGCCAGCAGCGGGCCCCTCCGGGACAGTGAAAGTGGCTACACCTTC
TRBJ2-1	NA	TRBD2	TRBV10-3	CAISGAGGPVEQFF	TGTGCCATCAGTGGGGCGGGAGGGCCGGTAGAGCAGTTCTTC